This T cell receptor (beta chain) originates from a study of T-cell memory formation after mild COVID-19. Study-wide context: The study found TCR clusters largely donor specific.

Points from the study as a whole: The finding that pre-infection memory included some responding clones suggested that cross-reactive memory joined. CD4/CD8 balance held among clones contracting day 15 to 85, and later expanders leaned CD4+.

This clonotype was picked up a small number of times. The antigen is not known. Between the trimmed V and J ends, which lost 5 bases and 0 bases, there was a span of 23 bases. CDR3 length: 19 residues. Germline loops: CDR1 SEHNR, CDR2 FQNEAQ (reference sequence). Constant-segment primers and 5'RACE yielded cDNA libraries for TCR alpha and TCR beta, each carrying sample barcodes and UMIs. TCRdb itself ran the 5' RACE reads through MiXCR, one entry per CDR3 protein. The sample yields about 180,000 distinct CDR3 sequences, roughly 17% seen once. This TCR was recovered from an adult woman who had mild COVID-19 (a few samples of this study predate the infection). Cell type and time point are not known. The specimen sequenced was PBMCs or a T cell subset sorted from them (not recorded which). The chain joins TRBV7-9 to TRBJ1-3, with D maybe TRBD1 (5 bases). CDR3: CASSPGGGTLKFSGNTIYF. The CDR3 bases are TGTGCCAGCAGCCCCGGTGGGGGGACCCTGAAATTCTCTGGAAACACCATATATTTT.